What follows is one T cell receptor beta chain and its context. Antigen unknown. This entry is derived from a study of early T cells in non-severe SARS-CoV-2 infection. Study observations and caveats: The VDJdb matching leaned toward anti-spike CD8 responses and overlooked private and CD4 specificities.

TCRdb processed the 5' RACE reads anew with MiXCR; each CDR3 protein has one entry. The sample yields about 36,000 distinct CDR3 sequences, less than 7.5% seen once. CDR1 and CDR2 from the germline V gene are LGHNA and YSLEER. CDR3 size: 15 residues. Trimming took off 3 bases at V and 7 bases at J, with 15 bases between the two ends. The specimen was whole blood, collected at baseline. The TCR comes from an adult who was a healthcare worker with PCR-confirmed SARS-CoV-2 infection or an uninfected control (not recorded which). The chain couples TRBV4-3 to TRBJ1-4; D is perhaps TRBD1 (5 bases). The CDR3 loop is CASSHLPSGTEKLFF. As DNA, the CDR3 is TGCGCCAGCAGCCACCTTCCTTCCGGGACTGAAAAACTGTTTTTT.